This TCR beta chain was sequenced for a study of blood T cell repertoires in COVID-19. Those who participated ranged in age from about 18 to 89 years and resided in 20 to 30 US areas. The germline CDR1 and CDR2 sequences are LGHNA and YSLEER. Deletions cut 0 bases from V and 8 bases from J, with 14 bases between. The CDR3 has 15 amino acids. TCRdb's table, derived via immunoSEQ multiplex PCR, lists solely in-frame clones and lacks some. Of hundreds of thousands of clones listed, roughly 85% are singletons. The sample consisted of PBMCs or T cells enriched from blood (not recorded which). The source of this sequence is a woman between 18 and 29 years old with acute COVID-19. This chain uses TRBV4-3 with TRBJ1-5; D is perhaps TRBD1 (6 bases). The CDR3 reads CASSQDRGRGEPQHF. The CDR3 DNA is TGCGCCAGCAGCCAAGATCGGGGCAGGGGAGAGCCCCAGCATTTT.